This T cell receptor (beta chain) was retrieved from a study of cytomegalovirus exposure and HLA in healthy donors. Study-wide results and limits: Later, an analysis showed that TCR beta chains associated with HLA were more clonally expanded than others that were equally common. Cytomegalovirus association was listed for 164 TCR beta chains.

60 Vbeta and 13 Jbeta primers were used in PCR. TCRdb keeps only in-frame clones here, not all; method: immunoSEQ multiplex PCR. The table shows 200,000 or so clones, with roughly 80% occurring only once. In germline, CDR1 is LNHDA, CDR2 SQIVND (reference sequence). V shed 3 bases and J 4 bases; nucleotides not matched to a gene: 7. This CDR3 is built from 16 residues. A note on this clone: Its cognate antigen is unknown.

This TCR was recovered from a man between 25 and 39 years old in good health and CMV-seronegative. The source material was PBMCs. This sequence joins TRBV19 and TRBJ2-2, with TRBD1 matching over 8 bases. CDR3 DNA: TGTGCCAGTAGTATTGTAGGGACAGGAGGCACCGGGGAGCTGTTTTTT. The encoded protein is CASSIVGTGGTGELFF.